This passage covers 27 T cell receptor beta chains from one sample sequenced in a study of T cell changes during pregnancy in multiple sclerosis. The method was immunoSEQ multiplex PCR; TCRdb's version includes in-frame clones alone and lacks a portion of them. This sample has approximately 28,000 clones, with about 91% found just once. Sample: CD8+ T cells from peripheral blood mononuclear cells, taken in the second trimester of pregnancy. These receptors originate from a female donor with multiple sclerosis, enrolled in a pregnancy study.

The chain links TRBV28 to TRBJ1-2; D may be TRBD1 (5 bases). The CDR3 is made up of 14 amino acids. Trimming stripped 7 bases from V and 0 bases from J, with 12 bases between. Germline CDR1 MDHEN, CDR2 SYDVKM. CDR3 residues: CASIMQGTNYGYTF. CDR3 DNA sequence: TGTGCCAGCATTATGCAGGGCACTAACTATGGCTACACCTTC.

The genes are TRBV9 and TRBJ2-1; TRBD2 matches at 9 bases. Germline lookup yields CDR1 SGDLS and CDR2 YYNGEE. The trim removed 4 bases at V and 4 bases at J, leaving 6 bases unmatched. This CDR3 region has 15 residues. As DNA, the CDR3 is TGTGCCAGCAGCTTTAGCGGGAGCCCATACAATGAGCAGTTCTTC. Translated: CASSFSGSPYNEQFF.

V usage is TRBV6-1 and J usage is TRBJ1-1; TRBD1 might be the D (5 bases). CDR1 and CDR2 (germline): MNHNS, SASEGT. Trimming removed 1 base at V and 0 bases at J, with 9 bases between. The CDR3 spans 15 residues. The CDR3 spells CASSEELGLNTEAFF. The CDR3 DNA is TGTGCCAGCAGTGAAGAACTGGGGCTGAACACTGAAGCTTTCTTT.

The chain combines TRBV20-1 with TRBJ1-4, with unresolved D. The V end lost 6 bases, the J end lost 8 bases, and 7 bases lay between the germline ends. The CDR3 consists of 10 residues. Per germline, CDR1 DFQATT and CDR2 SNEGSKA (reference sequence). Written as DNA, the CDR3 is TGCAGTGCCTTGCAGGAAAAACTGTTTTTT. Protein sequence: CSALQEKLFF.

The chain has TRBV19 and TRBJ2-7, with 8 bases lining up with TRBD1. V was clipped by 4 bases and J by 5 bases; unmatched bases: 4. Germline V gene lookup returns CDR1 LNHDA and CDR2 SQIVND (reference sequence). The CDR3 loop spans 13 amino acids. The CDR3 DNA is TGTGCCAGTAGTACTCAGGGGGCGCACGAGCAGTACTTC. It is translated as CASSTQGAHEQYF.

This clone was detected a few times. The CDR3 coding sequence is TGTGCCAGTAGTAACCCCGGACTAGGCCTTGAGGGTGAGCAGTTCTTC. This gives the protein CASSNPGLGLEGEQFF. V is TRBV19 and J is TRBJ2-1, with 7 bases fitting TRBD2. CDR3 length: 16 residues. J gave up 9 bases and V 4 bases, and 15 bases lay outside the gene matches. CDR1 and CDR2 from the germline V gene are LNHDA and SQIVND (reference sequence).

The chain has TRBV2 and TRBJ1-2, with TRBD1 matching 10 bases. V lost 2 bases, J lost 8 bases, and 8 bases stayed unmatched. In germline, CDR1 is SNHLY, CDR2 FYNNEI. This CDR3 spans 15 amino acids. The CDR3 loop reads CASSEFTGTGAGYTF. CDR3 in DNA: TGTGCCAGCAGTGAATTTACTGGGACAGGGGCCGGCTACACCTTC.

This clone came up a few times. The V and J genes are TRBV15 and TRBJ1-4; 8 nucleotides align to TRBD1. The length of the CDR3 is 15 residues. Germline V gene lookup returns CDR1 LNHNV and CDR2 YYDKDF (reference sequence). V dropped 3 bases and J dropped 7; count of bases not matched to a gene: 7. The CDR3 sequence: CATSSTTGGVEKLFF. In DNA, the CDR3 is TGTGCCACCAGCAGCACAACAGGGGGGGTTGAAAAACTGTTTTTT. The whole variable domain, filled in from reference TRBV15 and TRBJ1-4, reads DAMVIQNPRYQVTQFGKPVTLSCSQTLNHNVMYWYQQKSSQAPKLLFHYYDKDFNNEADTPDNFQSRRPNTSFCFLDIRSPGLGDTAMYLCATSSTTGGVEKLFFGSGTQLSVL.

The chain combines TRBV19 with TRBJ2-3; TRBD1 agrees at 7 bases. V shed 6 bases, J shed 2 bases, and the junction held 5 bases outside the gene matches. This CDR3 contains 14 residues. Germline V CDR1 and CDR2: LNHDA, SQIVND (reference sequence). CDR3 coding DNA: TGTGCCAGTAGCGCAGGGGGTTACACAGATACGCAGTATTTT. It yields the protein CASSAGGYTDTQYF.

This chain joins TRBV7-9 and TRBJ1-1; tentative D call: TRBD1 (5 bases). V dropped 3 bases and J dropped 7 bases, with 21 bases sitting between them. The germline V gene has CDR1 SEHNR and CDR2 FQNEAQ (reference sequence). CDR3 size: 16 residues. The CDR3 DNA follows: TGTGCCAGCAGCTTCGATGCTTCGGTAGGGGCCTTTGAAGCTTTCTTT. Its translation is CASSFDASVGAFEAFF.

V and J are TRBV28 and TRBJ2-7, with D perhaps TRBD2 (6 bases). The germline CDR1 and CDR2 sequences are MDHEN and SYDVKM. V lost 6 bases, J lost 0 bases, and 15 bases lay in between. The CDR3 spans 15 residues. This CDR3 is CASRTGGTSSYEQYF. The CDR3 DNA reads TGTGCCAGCAGGACCGGGGGTACGAGCTCCTACGAGCAGTACTTC.

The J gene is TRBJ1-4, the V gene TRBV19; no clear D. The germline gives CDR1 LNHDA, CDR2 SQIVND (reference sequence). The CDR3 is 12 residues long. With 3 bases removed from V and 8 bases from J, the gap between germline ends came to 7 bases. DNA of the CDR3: TGTGCCAGTAGTATCACAGAAGAAAAACTGTTTTTT. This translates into CASSITEEKLFF.

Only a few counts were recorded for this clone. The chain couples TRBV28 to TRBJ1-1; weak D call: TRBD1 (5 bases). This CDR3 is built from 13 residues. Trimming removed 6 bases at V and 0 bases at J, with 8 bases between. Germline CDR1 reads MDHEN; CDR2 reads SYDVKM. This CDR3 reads CASSDRLNTEAFF. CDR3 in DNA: TGTGCCAGCAGCGACAGATTGAACACTGAAGCTTTCTTT. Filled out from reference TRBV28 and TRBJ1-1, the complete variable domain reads DVKVTQSSRYLVKRTGEKVFLECVQDMDHENMFWYRQDPGLGLRLIYFSYDVKMKEKGDIPEGYSVSREKKERFSLILESASTNQTSMYLCASSDRLNTEAFFGQGTRLTVV.

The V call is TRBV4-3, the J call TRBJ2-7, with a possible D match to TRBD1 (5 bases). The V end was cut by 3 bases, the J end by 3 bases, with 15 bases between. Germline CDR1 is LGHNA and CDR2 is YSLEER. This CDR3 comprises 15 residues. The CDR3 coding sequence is TGCGCCAGCAGCCAGATCCTCTACCAGGGCTACGAGCAGTACTTC. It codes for CASSQILYQGYEQYF.

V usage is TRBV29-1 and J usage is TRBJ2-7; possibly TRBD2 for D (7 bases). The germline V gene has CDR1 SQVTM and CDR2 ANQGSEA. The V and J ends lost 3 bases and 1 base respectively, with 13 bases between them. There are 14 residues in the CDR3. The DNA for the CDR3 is TGCAGCGTTGATGGGGGGGCGAAATCCTACGAGCAGTACTTC. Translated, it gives CSVDGGAKSYEQYF.

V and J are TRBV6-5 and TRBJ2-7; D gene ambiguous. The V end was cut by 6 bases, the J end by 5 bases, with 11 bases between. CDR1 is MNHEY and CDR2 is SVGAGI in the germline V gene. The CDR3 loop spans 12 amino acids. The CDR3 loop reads CASSPRKHEQYF. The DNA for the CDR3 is TGTGCCAGCAGCCCCAGGAAGCACGAGCAGTACTTC.

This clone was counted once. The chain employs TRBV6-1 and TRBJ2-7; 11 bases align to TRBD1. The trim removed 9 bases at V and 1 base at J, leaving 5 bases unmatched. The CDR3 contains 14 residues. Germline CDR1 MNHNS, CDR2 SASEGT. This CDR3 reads CASRDRGKSYEQYF. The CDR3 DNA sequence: TGTGCCAGTAGGGACAGGGGGAAATCCTACGAGCAGTACTTC.

CDR3 region: CASSLGWGGASTDTQYF. For the CDR3, the DNA is TGTGCCAGCAGTCTGGGTTGGGGGGGGGCTAGCACAGATACGCAGTATTTT. The V and J genes are TRBV27 and TRBJ2-3, with TRBD2 as a possible D gene (7 bases). V gave up 5 bases and J gave up 0 bases, with 18 bases separating them. This CDR3 has 17 amino acids. Germline CDR1 reads MNHEY; CDR2 reads SMNVEV (reference sequence).

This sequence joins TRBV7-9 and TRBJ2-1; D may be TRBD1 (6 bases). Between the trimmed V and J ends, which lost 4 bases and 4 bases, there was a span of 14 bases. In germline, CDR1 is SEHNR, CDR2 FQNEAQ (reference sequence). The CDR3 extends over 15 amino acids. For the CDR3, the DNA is TGTGCCAGCAGCTCCTCCCGAGGGGGATACAATGAGCAGTTCTTC. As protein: CASSSSRGGYNEQFF.

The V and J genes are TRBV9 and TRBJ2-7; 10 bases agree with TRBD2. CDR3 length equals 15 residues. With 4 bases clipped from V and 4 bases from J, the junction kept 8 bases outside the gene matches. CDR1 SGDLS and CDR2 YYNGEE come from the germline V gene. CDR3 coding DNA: TGTGCCAGCAGCCCTAGCGGGAGCTCGATATACGAGCAGTACTTC. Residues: CASSPSGSSIYEQYF.

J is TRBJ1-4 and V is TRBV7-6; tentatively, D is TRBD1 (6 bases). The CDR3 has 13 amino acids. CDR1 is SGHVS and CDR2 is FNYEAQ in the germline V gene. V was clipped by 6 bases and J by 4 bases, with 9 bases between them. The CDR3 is CASRGDINEKLFF. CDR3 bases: TGTGCCAGCAGAGGGGACATTAATGAAAAACTGTTTTTT.

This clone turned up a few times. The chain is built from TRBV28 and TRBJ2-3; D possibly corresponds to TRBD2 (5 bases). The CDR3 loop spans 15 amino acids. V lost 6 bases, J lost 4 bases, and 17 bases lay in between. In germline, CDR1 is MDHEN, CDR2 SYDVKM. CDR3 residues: CASSSTDYIADTQYF. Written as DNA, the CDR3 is TGTGCCAGCAGCTCGACCGACTATATCGCAGATACGCAGTATTTT.

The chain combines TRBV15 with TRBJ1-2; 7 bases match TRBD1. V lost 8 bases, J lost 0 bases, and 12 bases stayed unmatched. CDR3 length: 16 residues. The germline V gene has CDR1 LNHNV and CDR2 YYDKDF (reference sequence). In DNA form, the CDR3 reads TGTGCCACCGCACCTGACAGGGTACTGTCTAACTATGGCTACACCTTC. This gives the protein CATAPDRVLSNYGYTF.

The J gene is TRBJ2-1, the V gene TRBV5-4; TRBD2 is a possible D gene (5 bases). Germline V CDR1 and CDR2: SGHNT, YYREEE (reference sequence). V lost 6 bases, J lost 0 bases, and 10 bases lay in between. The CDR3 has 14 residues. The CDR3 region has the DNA TGTGCCAGCACCCCTCGGGACTCCTACAATGAGCAGTTCTTC. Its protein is CASTPRDSYNEQFF. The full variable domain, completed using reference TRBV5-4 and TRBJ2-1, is ETGVTQSPTHLIKTRGQQVTLRCSSQSGHNTVSWYQQALGQGPQFIFQYYREEENGRGNFPPRFSGLQFPNYSSELNVNALELDDSALYLCASTPRDSYNEQFFGPGTRLTVL.

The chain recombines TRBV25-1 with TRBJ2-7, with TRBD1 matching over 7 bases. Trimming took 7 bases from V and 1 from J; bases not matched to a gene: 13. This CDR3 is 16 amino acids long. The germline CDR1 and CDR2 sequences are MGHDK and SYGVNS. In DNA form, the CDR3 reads TGTGCCAGCAACCAACTATGGACAGGCCCATCCTACGAGCAGTACTTC. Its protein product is CASNQLWTGPSYEQYF.

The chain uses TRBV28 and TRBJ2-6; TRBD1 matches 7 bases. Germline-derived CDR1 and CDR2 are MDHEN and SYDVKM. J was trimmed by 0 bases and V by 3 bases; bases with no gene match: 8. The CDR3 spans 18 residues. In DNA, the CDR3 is TGTGCCAGCAGTTTTACCCCGGGACAGACCTCTGGGGCCAACGTCCTGACTTTC. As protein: CASSFTPGQTSGANVLTF. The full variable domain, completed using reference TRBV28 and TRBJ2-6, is DVKVTQSSRYLVKRTGEKVFLECVQDMDHENMFWYRQDPGLGLRLIYFSYDVKMKEKGDIPEGYSVSREKKERFSLILESASTNQTSMYLCASSFTPGQTSGANVLTFGAGSRLTVL.

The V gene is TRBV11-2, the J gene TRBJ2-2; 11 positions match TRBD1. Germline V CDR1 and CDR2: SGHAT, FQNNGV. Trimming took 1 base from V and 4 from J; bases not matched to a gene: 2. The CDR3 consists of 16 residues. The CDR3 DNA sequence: TGTGCCAGCAGCTTAGCGGGACAGGGGGTCACCGGGGAGCTGTTTTTT. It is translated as CASSLAGQGVTGELFF.